The clone carrying this TCR beta chain was counted at least ten times. The antigen is unknown. The data stem from a study of beta chain features in type 1 diabetes. In the study overall: Examination of sorted cells across all samples involved over 85,000,000 cells. Overall study results and limits: For patients and controls alike, PCR might favor shorter templates to the same degree. Patients with type 1 diabetes showed fewer VDJ junction insertions and more deletions.

CD4+ naive, central memory, regulatory and stem cell-like memory cells were sorted via CD45RO/CCR7/CD25/CD127/CD95/CD27. Germline V gives CDR1 MGHDK, CDR2 SYGVNS. The CDR3 runs 13 residues. V was trimmed by 5 bases and J by 10 bases, leaving 12 bases between them. Sequencing targeted expressed TCRB transcripts, as all isolated RNA had been reverse transcribed. Using immunoSEQ multiplex PCR, the repertoire was profiled, and TCRdb retains in-frame clones only, with some absent. This sample has roughly 370,000 clones, with approximately 14% found just once. The clonotype comes from a man aged 30-40 years in good health. Sequencing was performed on naive CD4+ T cells from blood. This chain uses TRBV25-1 with TRBJ1-6; D is ambiguous. The CDR3 region is CASSPGPGSPLHF. The CDR3 DNA sequence: TGTGCCAGCAGTCCGGGTCCCGGATCACCCCTCCACTTT.